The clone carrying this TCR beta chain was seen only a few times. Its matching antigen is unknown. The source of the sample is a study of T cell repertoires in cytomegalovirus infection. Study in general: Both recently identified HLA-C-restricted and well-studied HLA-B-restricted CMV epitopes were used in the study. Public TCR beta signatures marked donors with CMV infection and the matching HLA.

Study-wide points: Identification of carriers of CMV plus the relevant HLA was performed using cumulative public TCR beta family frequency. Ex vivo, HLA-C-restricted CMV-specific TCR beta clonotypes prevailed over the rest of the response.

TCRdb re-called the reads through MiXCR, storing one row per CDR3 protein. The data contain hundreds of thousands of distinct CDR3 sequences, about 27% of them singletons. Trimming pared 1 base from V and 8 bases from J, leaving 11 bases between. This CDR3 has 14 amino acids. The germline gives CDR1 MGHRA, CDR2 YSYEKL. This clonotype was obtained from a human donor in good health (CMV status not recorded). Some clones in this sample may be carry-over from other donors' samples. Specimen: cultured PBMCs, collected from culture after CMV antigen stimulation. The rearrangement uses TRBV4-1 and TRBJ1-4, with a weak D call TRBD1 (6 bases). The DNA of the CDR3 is TGCGCCAGCAGCCAAGGCGGGACACACGAAAAACTGTTTTTT. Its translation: CASSQGGTHEKLFF.